These 15 T cell receptor beta chains share one sample of origin, sequenced in a study of CD8 T cells in Susac syndrome. Random hexamers primed reverse transcription of about 0.45 to 1 ug RNA. A single record per CDR3 protein comes from TCRdb applying MiXCR to the immunoSEQ multiplex PCR reads. Of more than 70,000 distinct CDR3 sequences in the sample, approximately 94% were seen once. The specimen sequenced was CD8+ T cells from PBMCs. These receptors were obtained from a human donor with Susac syndrome.

The chain employs TRBV6-2 or TRBV6-3 and TRBJ2-7, with unresolved D. Trimming removed 4 bases at V and 0 bases at J, with 10 bases between. Germline V CDR1 and CDR2: MNHEY, SVGEGT. The CDR3 is 14 residues long. The CDR3 sequence: CASSSSWVSYEQYF. The CDR3 DNA reads as TGTGCCAGCAGTTCCTCTTGGGTCTCCTACGAGCAGTACTTC.

This clonotype was seen only once. This CDR3 reads CASSPWGQGTDTQYF. In DNA form, the CDR3 reads TGTGCCAGCAGCCCCTGGGGACAAGGCACAGATACGCAGTATTTT. The V gene is TRBV13, the J gene TRBJ2-3; perhaps TRBD1 as D (6 bases). V lost 5 bases and J lost 1, with 13 bases in between. Germline V gives CDR1 PRHDT, CDR2 FYEKMQ (reference sequence). The CDR3 is 15 residues long.

V is TRBV12-3 or TRBV12-4 and J is TRBJ2-2; 8 positions agree with TRBD1. V was clipped by 4 bases and J by 7 bases; unmatched bases: 8. The CDR3 loop spans 15 amino acids. For the CDR3, the DNA is TGTGCCAGCAGTTCCCGGCCAGGGGGCGACGGGGAGCTGTTTTTT. This codes for CASSSRPGGDGELFF.

The chain recombines TRBV7-9 with TRBJ1-1, with 8 nucleotides matching TRBD1. V was clipped by 5 bases and J by 6 bases; unmatched bases: 8. Germline assignment: CDR1 SEHNR and CDR2 FQNEAQ (reference sequence). There are 14 residues in the CDR3. The CDR3 here is CASSLLDREPEAFF. The CDR3 DNA reads TGTGCCAGCAGCCTTTTGGACAGGGAACCTGAAGCTTTCTTT.

The CDR3 DNA is TGCAGTGCTAGAGATAACAGGCAGAACACTGAAGCTTTCTTT. This sequence encodes CSARDNRQNTEAFF. This chain uses TRBV20-1 with TRBJ1-1; tentative D call: TRBD1 (5 bases). The CDR3 has 14 residues. The ends were cut back, 0 bases at V and 1 base at J, with 9 bases in the middle. Looked up from germline, CDR1 is DFQATT and CDR2 is SNEGSKA (reference sequence).

The J gene is TRBJ2-2, the V gene TRBV20-1; tentatively, D is TRBD1 (5 bases). V lost 2 bases and J lost 3, with 10 bases in between. The CDR3 sequence is 14 residues long. Germline CDR1 reads DFQATT; CDR2 reads SNEGSKA (reference sequence). CDR3 nucleotides: TGCAGTGCTAGAAAGGGGATGGACACCGGGGAGCTGTTTTTT. This sequence encodes CSARKGMDTGELFF.

The rearrangement joins TRBV5-6 to TRBJ2-1; TRBD2 agrees at 12 bases. The V segment lost 4 bases and the J segment 2 bases; nucleotides outside the gene matches: 4. This CDR3 contains 16 residues. Germline values: CDR1 SGHDT, CDR2 YYEEEE. The CDR3 region has the DNA TGTGCCAGCAGCGATCCTAGCGGGGGGGCCTACAATGAGCAGTTCTTC. As protein: CASSDPSGGAYNEQFF. Supplemented by reference TRBV5-6 and TRBJ2-1, the full variable domain reads DAGVTQSPTHLIKTRGQQVTLRCSPKSGHDTVSWYQQALGQGPQFIFQYYEEEERQRGNFPDRFSGHQFPNYSSELNVNALLLGDSALYLCASSDPSGGAYNEQFFGPGTRLTVL.

V and J are TRBV5-1 and TRBJ2-3; 9 bases match TRBD2. Trimming at V came to 9 bases and at J to 2 bases, leaving 19 bases not matched to a gene. This CDR3 is built from 18 residues. Per germline, CDR1 SGHRS and CDR2 YFSETQ. Here the CDR3 DNA reads TGCGCCACCGAGGAGCGGGGGGCCGGCGTACCTGTCACAGATACGCAGTATTTT. This sequence encodes CATEERGAGVPVTDTQYF.

The CDR3 spells CASSGRRDEQYF. In DNA, the CDR3 is TGTGCCAGTAGTGGAAGGCGGGACGAGCAGTACTTC. The V gene is TRBV19, the J gene TRBJ2-7, with D perhaps matching TRBD2 (5 bases). The CDR3 sequence is 12 residues long. CDR1 is LNHDA, CDR2 SQIVND, per germline (reference sequence). Trimming removed 5 bases at V and 5 bases at J, with 10 bases between.

This chain joins TRBV7-9 and TRBJ1-2; no firm D call. V dropped 5 bases and J dropped 3 bases, with 19 bases sitting between them. Germline values: CDR1 SEHNR, CDR2 FQNEAQ (reference sequence). There are 16 residues in the CDR3. The CDR3 region is CASSTRNDGPYYGYTF. Here the CDR3 DNA reads TGTGCCAGCAGCACACGTAACGACGGACCCTACTATGGCTACACCTTC. Full variable domain (rest looked up from reference TRBV7-9 and TRBJ1-2): DTGVSQNPRHKITKRGQNVTFRCDPISEHNRLYWYRQTLGQGPEFLTYFQNEAQLEKSRLLSDRFSAERPKGSFSTLEIQRTEQGDSAMYLCASSTRNDGPYYGYTFGSGTRLTVV.

With respect to this clonotype: The junction differs from germline at one of its ends, possibly a read error. The chain is built from TRBV7-7 and TRBJ2-7; a possible D gene is TRBD2 (6 bases). Per germline, CDR1 SSHAT and CDR2 FNYEAQ (reference sequence). The CDR3 runs 14 residues. CDR3 bases: TGTGCTAGCAGCCCCCTGAGCGGGTTGTACGAGCAGTACTTC. Amino acids: CASSPLSGLYEQYF.

The chain carries TRBV5-4 and TRBJ1-6; D is perhaps TRBD1 (5 bases). This CDR3 is built from 14 residues. V was shortened by 9 bases and J by 7 bases, with 17 bases between the two germline ends. CDR1 is SGHNT and CDR2 is YYREEE in the germline V gene (reference sequence). Here the CDR3 reads CATRDGAGNSPLHF. CDR3 coding DNA: TGTGCCACCAGGGATGGGGCGGGGAATTCACCCCTCCACTTT.

The chain carries TRBV28 and TRBJ1-1; 7 nucleotides match TRBD1. With 6 bases clipped from V and 6 bases from J, the junction kept 7 bases outside the gene matches. Germline assignment: CDR1 MDHEN and CDR2 SYDVKM. The CDR3 covers 13 residues. This CDR3 reads CASRNRGLAEAFF. CDR3 DNA sequence: TGTGCCAGCAGAAACAGGGGTTTGGCTGAAGCTTTCTTT.

This chain joins TRBV11-2 and TRBJ2-5, with D tentatively TRBD2 (7 bases). The V end was cut by 6 bases, the J end by 4 bases, with 15 bases between. The germline V gene encodes CDR1 SGHAT and CDR2 FQNNGV. CDR3 size: 14 residues. The CDR3 bases are TGTGCCAGCAGATCCCCCGGGGGGCGAGAGACCCAGTACTTC. Translating it yields CASRSPGGRETQYF.

In this sample, this clonotype turned up once. This rearrangement joins TRBV12-3 or TRBV12-4 to TRBJ2-1; D gene uncertain. CDR3 size: 15 residues. Trimming stripped 3 bases from V and 8 bases from J, with 17 bases between. The CDR3 here is CASSFPRHPTDEQFF. CDR3 in DNA: TGTGCCAGCAGTTTCCCACGTCACCCGACCGATGAGCAGTTCTTC.